The rows below give T cell receptor beta chains drawn from one sample of a study of identical twins. TCRdb passed the 5' RACE reads through MiXCR, listing each CDR3 protein once. The sample holds 700,000 to 950,000 distinct CDR3 sequences, about 12% seen once. The same data also went into a second study, on yellow fever vaccine responses in identical twins.

Sample: PBMCs. The receptors shown here come from a woman in her late teens or twenties in good health. The CDR3 runs from the conserved cysteine through the conserved F or W. Each record gives: J gene, V gene, CDR3 protein.

TRBJ2-7,TRBV11-2,CASSLGGLVAYEQYF
TRBJ2-1,TRBV7-3,CASSLTAGEGNEQFF
TRBJ2-3,TRBV20-1,CSARDLRGSGADTQYF
TRBJ2-1,TRBV5-1,CASSLRHLVGSAAYNEQFF
TRBJ2-1,TRBV5-6,CASSLEGTSSYNEQFF
TRBJ1-1,TRBV4-1,CASSQTGAEAFF
TRBJ1-2,TRBV2,CASTKGPSNYGYTF
TRBJ2-2,TRBV9,CASSARPRTSTYANTGELFF
TRBJ2-2,TRBV5-1,CASSEGTGTGELFF
TRBJ2-7,TRBV12-3/TRBV12-4,CAIQRGESSYEQYF
TRBJ1-1,TRBV10-3,CAISSGYRNTEAFF
TRBJ1-1,TRBV5-1,CASSFGTGGAHTEAFF
TRBJ2-2,TRBV2,CASSSRETGGTGELFF
TRBJ1-1,TRBV20-1,CSATKPHLRALEAFF
TRBJ1-1,TRBV11-2,CASSYGTEPSGAFF
TRBJ2-5,TRBV20-1,CSAKDTSVETQYF
TRBJ2-7,TRBV23-1,CASRPGLSEQYF
TRBJ2-5,TRBV12-3/TRBV12-4,CASGGSIKETQYF
TRBJ1-1,TRBV6-1,CASSRNGQGRSEAFF
TRBJ2-1,TRBV7-3,CASSSVNNEQFF
TRBJ1-3,TRBV28,CASSRARVAGNTIYF
TRBJ2-1,TRBV11-1,CASSLLFSGWDSYNEQFF
TRBJ2-1,TRBV28,CASSQGNLVNEQFF
TRBJ1-1,TRBV29-1,CSARQGANTEAFF
TRBJ2-1,TRBV20-1,CCARSGQSSYNEQFF
TRBJ1-4,TRBV10-3,CAISEGGASNEKLFF
TRBJ2-7,TRBV4-1,CASSQEGQGGSYEQYF
TRBJ2-3,TRBV3-1,CASSQVYIPDTQYF
TRBJ1-5,TRBV18,CASSPGIGQPQHF
TRBJ2-2,TRBV6-1,CASSLWTGGTGELFF
TRBJ1-5,TRBV24-1,CATSDAAFNQPQHF
TRBJ2-7,TRBV18,CASSPILAGLYEQYF
TRBJ2-1,TRBV10-3,CAISSGQGMRNEQFF
TRBJ1-1,TRBV6-1,CASTPKLNTEAFF
TRBJ1-2,TRBV5-1,CASSSSDSHYGYTF
TRBJ2-1,TRBV6-4,CASSDRSEGEQFF
TRBJ1-4,TRBV12-3/TRBV12-4,CASSEYPTNEKLFF
TRBJ2-1,TRBV20-1,CSARDRGGSYNEQFF
TRBJ2-3,TRBV5-1,CASSWQGADTQYF
TRBJ2-1,TRBV3-1,CASSPGTSGKGYNEQFF
TRBJ2-7,TRBV4-1,CASSQDWQGRGEQYF
TRBJ2-2,TRBV12-3/TRBV12-4,CASSPYRANTGELFF
TRBJ1-1,TRBV10-2,CASSEGWTEAFF
TRBJ1-1,TRBV3-1,CASSQATYSGNTEAFF
TRBJ1-4,TRBV7-8,CASSLGNRITNEKLFF
TRBJ2-1,TRBV5-8,CASSWPRSPGDEQFF
TRBJ2-5,TRBV10-3,CAITDRAQETQYF
TRBJ1-1,TRBV12-3/TRBV12-4,CASSLTIGTEAFF
TRBJ1-6,TRBV20-1,CSASLDSSYNSPLHF
TRBJ2-2,TRBV20-1,CSARGASGAGELFF
TRBJ2-3,TRBV4-1,CASSQTGTSGADTQYF
TRBJ2-5,TRBV21-1,CASSKPRLAGGPTREETQYF
TRBJ2-2,TRBV10-3,CAIATSGGTGELFF
TRBJ1-2,TRBV6-1,CASRGWVLGYGYTF
TRBJ2-2,TRBV12-3/TRBV12-4,CASRKGGGTNTGELFF
TRBJ1-6,TRBV12-3/TRBV12-4,CASSIRDTYNSPLHF
TRBJ1-1,TRBV2,CARHGYTEAFF
TRBJ2-3,TRBV20-1,CSARFPLAGDIDTQYF
TRBJ1-1,TRBV5-6,CASSLTEKMGTEAFF
TRBJ2-3,TRBV6-1,CASTPGGNTDTQYF